This T cell receptor (beta chain) was sequenced during a study of cytomegalovirus exposure and HLA in healthy donors. Study observations and caveats: TCR beta V- and J-gene trimming, according to a later analysis, was linked to a missense DCLRE1C variant.

Remarks on this clone: Its specificity is not known.

60 Vbeta and 13 Jbeta primers were used in PCR. Sequencing used immunoSEQ multiplex PCR; TCRdb keeps in-frame clones, though not all of them. Counted here are tens of thousands of clones, around 78% occurring once; the ten biggest clones make up 4.5%. The junction had 13 bases not matched to a gene; V was cut back by 4 bases and J by 6 bases. Germline assignment: CDR1 SGHDT and CDR2 YYEEEE. The CDR3 runs to 15 residues. The V gene is TRBV5-6, the J gene TRBJ2-7; 7 positions agree with TRBD1. This TCR came from a man aged 35 to 55 in good health and CMV-seronegative. The sequencing input was PBMCs. The CDR3 is CASSTPQGLVGEQYF. The CDR3 DNA sequence: TGTGCCAGCAGCACCCCACAGGGGTTGGTCGGCGAGCAGTACTTC.